What follows are 16 T cell receptor beta chains derived from one specimen sequenced in a study of vaccination and CD4 T cells after COVID-19. Sequencing of the DNA from cultured CD4+ T cells was carried out with the Oncomine TCR Beta short-read assay. TCRdb itself ran the PCR reads through MiXCR, one entry per CDR3 protein. The repertoire holds around 4,600 distinct CDR3 sequences, with over 25% as singletons. Specified treatment: approximately 9-day PBMC culture with coronavirus spike peptide pools or control peptides (ViraFEST assay). Which antigens these TCRs recognize remains unknown. Sequencing input: CD4+ T cells from blood, cultured in vitro. Source of these receptors: a human donor who had recovered from COVID-19.

This chain uses TRBV27 with TRBJ2-5; D is possibly TRBD1 or TRBD2 (5 bases each). Trimming shortened V by 5 bases and J by 5 bases, and 15 bases separated the two germline ends. Germline CDR1 MNHEY, CDR2 SMNVEV (reference sequence). CDR3 size: 14 residues. CDR3 sequence: CASSSDTWGETQYF. As DNA, the CDR3 is TGTGCCAGCAGTAGCGACACTTGGGGGGAGACCCAGTACTTC.

This clonotype appeared a few times. The chain recombines TRBV6-5 with TRBJ1-2, with no clear D. This CDR3 region has 15 residues. Trimming left V 2 bases short and J 4 bases short, with 14 bases between. Germline V lookup: CDR1 MNHEY, CDR2 SVGAGI. The CDR3 reads CASSYVAAMGYGYTF. CDR3 coding DNA: TGTGCCAGCAGTTACGTGGCCGCCATGGGCTATGGCTACACCTTC.

The V call is TRBV30, the J call TRBJ2-2; 10 positions agree with TRBD2. CDR1 is GTSNPN, CDR2 SVGIG, per germline (reference sequence). The trim removed 0 bases at V and 7 bases at J, leaving 8 bases unmatched. The CDR3 is made up of 16 amino acids. CDR3 nucleotides: TGTGCCTGGAGTGTTAGTCTAGCGGGAGCTGGCGGGGAGCTGTTTTTT. This gives the protein CAWSVSLAGAGGELFF.

This chain joins TRBV20-1 and TRBJ2-5; TRBD2 matches at 8 bases. CDR3 length: 14 amino acids. CDR1 DFQATT and CDR2 SNEGSKA come from the germline V gene (reference sequence). V was pared by 6 bases and J by 8 bases, with 14 bases of the junction left unmatched. In DNA, the CDR3 is TGCAGTGCAAGTCCCCGGGGGGGCCCAGTTACCCAGTACTTC. Amino acid sequence: CSASPRGGPVTQYF.

In this sample, this clonotype turned up a few times. The CDR3 is CASSYKGQGYGYTF. DNA of the CDR3: TGTGCCAGCAGCTACAAAGGACAGGGGTATGGCTACACCTTC. The V gene is TRBV12-3 or TRBV12-4, the J gene TRBJ1-2; 9 bases are shared with TRBD1. There are 14 residues in the CDR3. Unmatched junction bases numbered 7, after V lost 6 bases and J lost 5 bases.

This rearrangement joins TRBV5-4 to TRBJ2-3; D remains unclear. The CDR3 length is 16 residues. Germline CDR1 reads SGHNT; CDR2 reads YYREEE (reference sequence). V dropped 2 bases and J dropped 2 bases, with 15 bases sitting between them. The CDR3 bases are TGTGCCAGCAGCTTTGGCGGACGGCGAAACACAGATACGCAGTATTTT. This sequence encodes CASSFGGRRNTDTQYF.

A few counts support this clonotype. The chain joins TRBV20-1 to TRBJ1-4; 9 nucleotides agree with TRBD1. J lost 6 bases, V lost 4 bases, and 3 bases had no gene match. This CDR3 comprises 13 residues. Germline CDR1 and CDR2: DFQATT and SNEGSKA (reference sequence). CDR3 protein: CSANRGQYEKLFF. In DNA, the CDR3 is TGCAGTGCTAACAGGGGGCAGTATGAAAAACTGTTTTTT.

The chain is built from TRBV6-1 and TRBJ1-2, with 9 bases that match TRBD1. This CDR3 contains 14 residues. The V gene end was trimmed by 8 bases and the J gene end by 7 bases; junction bases not matched to a gene: 11. Looked up from germline, CDR1 is MNHNS and CDR2 is SASEGT. Written as DNA, the CDR3 is TGTGCCAGCGGATCATCACAGGGGGCACTTGGCTACACCTTC. It encodes CASGSSQGALGYTF.

In its sample, this clonotype is large (0.1 to 1%). The chain couples TRBV19 to TRBJ2-7; the D is unclear. Germline V gives CDR1 LNHDA, CDR2 SQIVND (reference sequence). This CDR3 is built from 15 residues. The V end lost 4 bases, the J end lost 2 bases, and 15 bases lay between the germline ends. CDR3 amino acids: CASSKNEIPPYEQYF. DNA of the CDR3: TGTGCCAGTAGTAAAAACGAGATCCCGCCCTACGAGCAGTACTTC.

Judged by abundance, this clonotype is large. V is TRBV2 and J is TRBJ2-7; TRBD1 agrees at 9 bases. The V gene end was trimmed by 5 bases and the J gene end by 2 bases; junction bases not matched to a gene: 7. Germline V gives CDR1 SNHLY, CDR2 FYNNEI. The length of the CDR3 is 15 residues. The CDR3 spells CASSPVGDRAYEQYF. CDR3 coding DNA: TGTGCCAGCAGTCCCGTGGGGGACAGGGCCTACGAGCAGTACTTC.

This clonotype was seen a few times. This rearrangement joins TRBV7-9 to TRBJ1-6; D perhaps matches TRBD1 (5 bases). In germline, CDR1 is SEHNR, CDR2 FQNEAQ (reference sequence). The V end was cut by 3 bases, the J end by 10 bases, with 13 bases between. CDR3 length: 14 amino acids. The CDR3 protein is CASSFTAGDSPLHF. The CDR3 region has the DNA TGTGCCAGCAGCTTTACCGCGGGGGACTCACCCCTCCACTTT.

This clonotype was seen only a few times. The chain recombines TRBV7-3 with TRBJ2-1; no clear D gene. CDR1 and CDR2 (germline): SGHTA, FQGTGA. The CDR3 length is 15 residues. V gave up 5 bases and J gave up 0 bases, with 11 bases separating them. CDR3 loop: CASSPEQYSYNEQFF. DNA of the CDR3: TGTGCCAGCAGCCCGGAACAGTACTCCTACAATGAGCAGTTCTTC.

A few counts support this clonotype. The rearrangement uses TRBV19 and TRBJ2-7; no firm D call. The CDR3 consists of 14 residues. The germline V and J ends were trimmed by 9 bases and 3 bases, with 18 bases remaining between them. Germline values: CDR1 LNHDA, CDR2 SQIVND (reference sequence). The DNA of the CDR3 is TGTGCCAGCCGGCGGAGACATCCAGACTACGAGCAGTACTTC. Its protein is CASRRRHPDYEQYF.

CDR3 nucleotide sequence: TGTGCCAGCAGCTTCCCGACAGGGGGTGGGGAAAAACTGTTTTTT. This gives the protein CASSFPTGGGEKLFF. The rearrangement links TRBV7-6 to TRBJ1-4, with 9 bases lining up with TRBD1. This CDR3 has 15 residues. Trimming removed 3 bases from V and 8 bases from J; junction bases left unmatched: 7. Germline CDR1 SGHVS, CDR2 FNYEAQ.

This clonotype is categorized as large. V gene TRBV20-1 combines with J gene TRBJ2-1, with D unresolved. Per the germline V gene, CDR1 is DFQATT and CDR2 is SNEGSKA (reference sequence). The V end was cut by 3 bases, the J end by 3 bases, with 15 bases between. There are 15 residues in the CDR3. The CDR3 reads CSASRGGPGYNEQFF. The CDR3 region has the DNA TGCAGTGCTAGCAGAGGCGGCCCGGGCTACAATGAGCAGTTCTTC.

A few counts support this clonotype. The chain is built from TRBV2 and TRBJ1-5; D unresolved. This CDR3 is 12 amino acids long. Germline CDR1 SNHLY, CDR2 FYNNEI. The V end was cut by 7 bases, the J end by 5 bases, with 9 bases between. This CDR3 is CASNGRDQPQHF. DNA for the CDR3: TGTGCCAGCAACGGTAGGGATCAGCCCCAGCATTTT.